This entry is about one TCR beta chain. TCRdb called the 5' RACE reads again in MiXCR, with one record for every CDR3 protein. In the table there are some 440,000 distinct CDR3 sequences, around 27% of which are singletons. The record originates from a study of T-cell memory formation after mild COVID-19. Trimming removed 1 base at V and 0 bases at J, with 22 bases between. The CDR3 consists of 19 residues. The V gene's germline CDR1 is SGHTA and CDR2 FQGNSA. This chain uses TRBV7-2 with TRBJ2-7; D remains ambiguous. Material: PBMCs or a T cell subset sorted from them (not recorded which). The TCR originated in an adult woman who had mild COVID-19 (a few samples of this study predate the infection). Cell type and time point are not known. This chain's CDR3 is CASSLVVARIPTSSYEQYF. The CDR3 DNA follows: TGTGCCAGCAGCTTAGTAGTGGCCAGGATCCCCACAAGCTCCTACGAGCAGTACTTC. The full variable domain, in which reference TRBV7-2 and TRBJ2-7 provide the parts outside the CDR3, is GAGVSQSPSNKVTEKGKDVELRCDPISGHTALYWYRQSLGQGLEFLIYFQGNSAPDKSGLPSDRFSAERTGGSVSTLTIQRTQQEDSAVYLCASSLVVARIPTSSYEQYFGPGTRLTVT.